These 25 T cell receptor beta chains were all obtained from the same sample, sequenced in a study of blood T cell repertoires in COVID-19. The table came from immunoSEQ multiplex PCR; TCRdb's copy has only in-frame clones and leaves some out. This sample yields about 200,000 clones, of which around 80% are seen a single time; more than 10% belongs to the top ten. Material: peripheral blood. These receptors all come from a human donor in a cohort sampled during active COVID-19.

This clone was observed a single time. The rearrangement uses TRBV10-3 and TRBJ2-2; 10 positions agree with TRBD2. From germline, CDR1 is ENHRY and CDR2 SYGVKD. V trimming: 2 bases; J trimming: 5 bases; junction bases outside the gene matches: 5. CDR3 size: 16 residues. CDR3 sequence: CAISEGAGGQTGELFF. DNA of the CDR3: TGTGCCATCAGTGAGGGAGCGGGGGGGCAAACCGGGGAGCTGTTTTTT.

This clone turned up a few times. The rearrangement joins TRBV5-4 to TRBJ1-6; D remains ambiguous. This CDR3 spans 12 amino acids. V shed 4 bases and J shed 6 bases, with 5 bases lying between them. Germline CDR1 and CDR2: SGHNT and YYREEE (reference sequence). CDR3 sequence: CASSLFNSPLHF. For the CDR3, the DNA is TGTGCCAGCAGCCTTTTTAATTCACCCCTCCACTTT.

The chain links TRBV5-4 to TRBJ1-3; D not certain. The V and J ends lost 3 bases and 8 bases respectively, with 15 bases between them. The CDR3 spans 14 residues. CDR1 is SGHNT and CDR2 is YYREEE in the germline V gene (reference sequence). The CDR3 nucleotides are TGTGCCAGCAGCTCCCGCCGGGGAGTAGACACCATATATTTT. It yields the protein CASSSRRGVDTIYF.

The rearrangement joins TRBV27 to TRBJ1-6, with a weak D call TRBD1 (5 bases). V gave up 6 bases and J gave up 9 bases, with 18 bases separating them. CDR3 length: 15 residues. Per germline, CDR1 MNHEY and CDR2 SMNVEV (reference sequence). Written as DNA, the CDR3 is TGTGCCAGCAGCCAAGGGGTAGGGTGGATTTCACCCCTCCACTTT. Amino acids: CASSQGVGWISPLHF.

The CDR3 DNA reads as TGTGCCAGCAGCGCTGCCGGGGGCACTGAAGCTTTCTTT. Translated: CASSAAGGTEAFF. This rearrangement joins TRBV7-8 to TRBJ1-1; TRBD1 might be the D (5 bases). CDR1 and CDR2 from the germline V gene are SGHVS and FQNEAQ. This CDR3 comprises 13 residues. Trimming removed 5 bases from V and 4 bases from J, with 11 bases in between.

This clone was counted at least ten times. The chain uses TRBV6-4 and TRBJ2-6, with D hard to call. The CDR3 extends over 14 amino acids. Trimming took off 5 bases at V and 2 bases at J, with 7 bases between the two ends. CDR1 MRHNA and CDR2 SNTAGT come from the germline V gene. The CDR3 region is CASSSGPGANVLTF. CDR3 DNA: TGTGCCAGCAGTTCGGGTCCTGGGGCCAACGTCCTGACTTTC.

This clone was picked up many times. V and J are TRBV6-2 or TRBV6-3 and TRBJ1-5; D uncertain. The V gene's germline CDR1 is MNHEY and CDR2 SVGEGT. Trimming left V 1 base short and J 5 bases short, with 30 bases between. This CDR3 region has 21 residues. This CDR3 is CASSYLFDMWVRGRVDQPQHF. The CDR3 DNA follows: TGTGCCAGCAGTTACTTATTCGATATGTGGGTCCGCGGTCGTGTTGATCAGCCCCAGCATTTT.

The chain is built from TRBV14 and TRBJ2-7, with TRBD1 matching 9 bases. The V segment lost 7 bases and the J segment 2 bases; nucleotides outside the gene matches: 9. CDR3 size: 15 residues. Germline V lookup: CDR1 SGHDN, CDR2 FVKESK. DNA of the CDR3: TGTGCCAGCAAGACCTCCGGGACAGGGACCTACGAGCAGTACTTC. It is translated as CASKTSGTGTYEQYF.

The chain recombines TRBV27 with TRBJ1-1; D uncertain. CDR3 length equals 14 residues. V shed 2 bases and J shed 7 bases, with 14 bases lying between them. Germline V lookup: CDR1 MNHEY, CDR2 SMNVEV (reference sequence). The CDR3 DNA sequence: TGTGCCAGCAGTTTAGGGCCCGGGAACTATGAAGCTTTCTTT. This translates into CASSLGPGNYEAFF.

This sequence joins TRBV5-6 and TRBJ2-7, with 7 bases aligning to TRBD1. Germline CDR1 and CDR2: SGHDT and YYEEEE. The CDR3 consists of 15 residues. The J segment lost 0 bases and the V segment lost 4 bases, leaving 7 bases of the junction unmatched. In DNA form, the CDR3 reads TGTGCCAGCAGCCTGACAGGGTCTATCTCCTACGAGCAGTACTTC. This sequence encodes CASSLTGSISYEQYF.

The gene calls are TRBV2 and TRBJ2-3; the match to TRBD1 covers 9 bases. This CDR3 contains 15 residues. Germline V gives CDR1 SNHLY, CDR2 FYNNEI. The V gene end was trimmed by 6 bases and the J gene end by 3 bases; junction bases not matched to a gene: 7. CDR3 loop: CASSPEGTGTDTQYF. Written as DNA, the CDR3 is TGTGCCAGCAGCCCAGAGGGGACAGGGACAGATACGCAGTATTTT.

V usage is TRBV11-1 and J usage is TRBJ2-1; 10 bases map to TRBD2. CDR1 SGHAT and CDR2 FQDESV come from the germline V gene (reference sequence). The CDR3 spans 16 residues. J gave up 0 bases and V 3 bases, and 2 bases lay outside the gene matches. Here the CDR3 reads CASSFSGGNSYNEQFF. CDR3 DNA: TGTGCCAGCAGCTTTAGCGGGGGGAACTCCTACAATGAGCAGTTCTTC.

This chain links TRBV7-2 with TRBJ2-7; maybe TRBD2 (6 bases). The CDR3 sequence is 14 residues long. The germline V gene encodes CDR1 SGHTA and CDR2 FQGNSA. V shed 2 bases and J shed 4 bases, with 12 bases lying between them. The CDR3 DNA is TGTGCCAGCAGCTTACTGAGCGGGCTTTACGAGCAGTACTTC. Residues: CASSLLSGLYEQYF.

Here the CDR3 DNA reads TGCGCCAGCAGCTTGAGGACAGTAAACACTGAAGCTTTCTTT. Translating gives CASSLRTVNTEAFF. The chain uses TRBV5-1 and TRBJ1-1; D is possibly TRBD1 (6 bases). CDR1 and CDR2 (germline): SGHRS, YFSETQ. The germline V and J ends were trimmed by 1 base and 2 bases, with 9 bases remaining between them. The CDR3 is 14 residues long.

The chain is built from TRBV7-8 and TRBJ2-7; D is unclear. Germline assignment: CDR1 SGHVS and CDR2 FQNEAQ. Trimming left V 4 bases short and J 0 bases short, with 13 bases between. CDR3 length equals 15 residues. The CDR3 spells CASSYVVGSSYEQYF. The CDR3 bases are TGTGCCAGCAGCTACGTGGTGGGCAGCTCCTACGAGCAGTACTTC. The full variable domain, in which reference TRBV7-8 and TRBJ2-7 provide the parts outside the CDR3, is GAGVSQSPRYKVAKRGQDVALRCDPISGHVSLFWYQQALGQGPEFLTYFQNEAQLDKSGLPSDRFFAERPEGSVSTLKIQRTQQEDSAVYLCASSYVVGSSYEQYFGPGTRLTVT.

The chain recombines TRBV28 with TRBJ1-1, with D maybe TRBD1 (5 bases). The CDR3 contains 15 residues. V was shortened by 4 bases and J by 5 bases, with 17 bases between the two germline ends. Germline V gene sequence: CDR1 MDHEN, CDR2 SYDVKM. DNA for the CDR3: TGTGCCAGCAGTTCGGCGGGGGGGAGTTGGACTGAAGCTTTCTTT. This codes for CASSSAGGSWTEAFF.

The gene calls are TRBV3-1 (or the pseudogene TRBV3-2) and TRBJ2-7; 8 positions agree with TRBD1. The germline gives CDR1 LGHDT, CDR2 YNNKEL (reference sequence). V shed 3 bases, J shed 0 bases, and the junction held 13 bases outside the gene matches. This CDR3 is built from 18 residues. The CDR3 reads CASSQSPPGQVFSYEQYF. CDR3 DNA sequence: TGTGCCAGCAGCCAGAGTCCACCGGGACAGGTTTTCTCCTACGAGCAGTACTTC.

The chain has TRBV5-1 and TRBJ2-1; 7 bases map to TRBD2. Looked up from germline, CDR1 is SGHRS and CDR2 is YFSETQ. CDR3 length: 15 residues. V dropped 5 bases and J dropped 2; count of bases not matched to a gene: 7. The CDR3 is CASSPHREAYNEQFF. CDR3 DNA sequence: TGCGCCAGCAGTCCACATCGGGAGGCCTACAATGAGCAGTTCTTC.

V gene TRBV3-1 (or the pseudogene TRBV3-2) combines with J gene TRBJ2-1; 11 nucleotides line up with TRBD2. CDR1 and CDR2 (germline): LGHDT, YNNKEL (reference sequence). The V segment lost 4 bases and the J segment 2 bases; nucleotides outside the gene matches: 4. The CDR3 is 16 amino acids. The CDR3 sequence is CASSPQLAGAYNEQFF. The CDR3 DNA sequence: TGTGCCAGCAGCCCCCAACTAGCGGGGGCCTACAATGAGCAGTTCTTC.

This chain connects TRBV2 to TRBJ2-7; no clear D. V lost 6 bases and J lost 0, with 12 bases in between. CDR3 length: 14 amino acids. The germline V gene encodes CDR1 SNHLY and CDR2 FYNNEI. CDR3 residues: CASSGETSSYEQYF. The CDR3 DNA sequence: TGTGCCAGCAGCGGAGAAACCAGCTCCTACGAGCAGTACTTC.

V gene TRBV3-1 (or the pseudogene TRBV3-2) combines with J gene TRBJ2-2; 10 bases match TRBD2. Per germline, CDR1 LGHDT and CDR2 YNNKEL (reference sequence). The CDR3 has 16 amino acids. V trimming: 5 bases; J trimming: 1 base; junction bases outside the gene matches: 4. DNA of the CDR3: TGTGCCAGCAGCAAAATAGCGGGGGGGAACACCGGGGAGCTGTTTTTT. Amino acid sequence: CASSKIAGGNTGELFF.

This sequence joins TRBV7-2 and TRBJ2-7, with 9 bases fitting TRBD1. Trimming removed 5 bases from V and 0 bases from J; junction bases left unmatched: 5. Germline values: CDR1 SGHTA, CDR2 FQGNSA. The CDR3 is 15 amino acids. CDR3 amino acids: CASSHGTGSSYEQYF. CDR3 coding DNA: TGTGCCAGCAGCCACGGGACAGGGAGCTCCTACGAGCAGTACTTC.

The chain recombines TRBV5-4 with TRBJ2-1; 11 bases map to TRBD2. From germline, CDR1 is SGHNT and CDR2 YYREEE (reference sequence). Trimming at V came to 0 bases and at J to 7 bases, leaving 3 bases not matched to a gene. The CDR3 length is 15 residues. The CDR3 bases are TGTGCCAGCAGCTTGGCCCCTAGCGGGGGGAATGAGCAGTTCTTC. Amino acids: CASSLAPSGGNEQFF.

The V gene is TRBV7-3, the J gene TRBJ2-2, with 8 positions matching TRBD1. Trimming removed 5 bases from V and 1 base from J; junction bases left unmatched: 6. CDR1 SGHTA and CDR2 FQGTGA come from the germline V gene. The length of the CDR3 is 16 residues. The CDR3 region has the DNA TGTGCCAGCAGCCCCCGACAGGGGAGGAACACCGGGGAGCTGTTTTTT. Protein: CASSPRQGRNTGELFF.

The chain couples TRBV5-1 to TRBJ2-3, with no clear D. Germline CDR1 SGHRS, CDR2 YFSETQ. The V end lost 1 base, the J end lost 4 bases, and 10 bases lay between the germline ends. There are 14 residues in the CDR3. The CDR3 sequence is CASSLQALSDTQYF. CDR3 in DNA: TGCGCCAGCAGCTTGCAGGCGCTATCAGATACGCAGTATTTT.